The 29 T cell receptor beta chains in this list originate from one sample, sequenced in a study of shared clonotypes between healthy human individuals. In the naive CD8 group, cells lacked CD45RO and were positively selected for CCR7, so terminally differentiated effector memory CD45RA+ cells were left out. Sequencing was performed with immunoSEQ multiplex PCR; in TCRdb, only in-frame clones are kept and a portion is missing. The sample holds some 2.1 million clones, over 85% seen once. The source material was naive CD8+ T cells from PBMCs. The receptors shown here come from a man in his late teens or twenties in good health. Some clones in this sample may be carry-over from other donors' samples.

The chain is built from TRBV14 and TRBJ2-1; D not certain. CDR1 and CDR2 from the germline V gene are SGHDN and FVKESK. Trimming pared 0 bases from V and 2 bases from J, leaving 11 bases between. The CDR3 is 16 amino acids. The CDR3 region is CASSQDPPVPYNEQFF. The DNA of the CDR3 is TGTGCCAGCAGCCAAGACCCCCCCGTCCCCTACAATGAGCAGTTCTTC.

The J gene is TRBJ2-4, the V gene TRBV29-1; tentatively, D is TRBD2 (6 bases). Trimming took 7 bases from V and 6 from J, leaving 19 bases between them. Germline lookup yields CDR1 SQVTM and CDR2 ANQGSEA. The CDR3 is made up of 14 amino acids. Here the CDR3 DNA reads TGCAGCGCCACACCGGGACTCGAACGAAACATTCAGTACTTC. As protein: CSATPGLERNIQYF.

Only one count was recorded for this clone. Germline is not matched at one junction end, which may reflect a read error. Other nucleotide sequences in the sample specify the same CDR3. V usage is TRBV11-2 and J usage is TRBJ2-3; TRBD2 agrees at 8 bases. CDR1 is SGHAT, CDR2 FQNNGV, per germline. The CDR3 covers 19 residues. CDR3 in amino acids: CASSPSGLAGPRHTDTQYF. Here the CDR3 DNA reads TGTGCCAGCAGCCCTAGCGGCTTAGCGGGGCCTAGACACACAGATACACAGTATTTT.

The CDR3 region has the DNA TGTGCCAGCAGCCAAGACCCGCCTGGGACTAGCGGGAGCACAGATACGCAGTATTTT. Its translation: CASSQDPPGTSGSTDTQYF. The chain links TRBV11-3 to TRBJ2-3, with 12 nucleotides matching TRBD2. The CDR3 has 19 residues. The junction had 12 bases not matched to a gene; V was cut back by 5 bases and J by 0 bases. Germline CDR1 and CDR2: SGHNT and YENEEA.

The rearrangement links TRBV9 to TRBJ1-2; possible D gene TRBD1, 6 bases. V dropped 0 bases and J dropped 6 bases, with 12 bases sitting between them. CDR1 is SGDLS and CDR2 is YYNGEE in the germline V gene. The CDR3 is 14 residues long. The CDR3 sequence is CASSVGGGDDGYTF. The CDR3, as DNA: TGTGCCAGCAGCGTAGGAGGGGGGGATGATGGCTACACCTTC. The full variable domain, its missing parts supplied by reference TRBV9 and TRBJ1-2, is DSGVTQTPKHLITATGQRVTLRCSPRSGDLSVYWYQQSLDQGLQFLIQYYNGEERAKGNILERFSAQQFPDLHSELNLSSLELGDSALYFCASSVGGGDDGYTFGSGTRLTVV.

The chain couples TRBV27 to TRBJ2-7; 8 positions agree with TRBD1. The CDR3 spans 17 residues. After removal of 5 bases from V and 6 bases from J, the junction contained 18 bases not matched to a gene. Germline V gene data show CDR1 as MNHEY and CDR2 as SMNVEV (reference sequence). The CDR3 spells CASSRTGRREEISEQYF. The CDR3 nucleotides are TGTGCCAGCAGTAGGACAGGGCGGCGCGAAGAGATCAGCGAGCAGTACTTC.

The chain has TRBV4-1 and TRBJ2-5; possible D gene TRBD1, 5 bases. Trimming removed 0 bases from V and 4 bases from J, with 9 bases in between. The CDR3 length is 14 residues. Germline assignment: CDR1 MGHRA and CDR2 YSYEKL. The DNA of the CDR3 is TGCGCCAGCAGCCAAGATCCCAGGGTAGAGACCCAGTACTTC. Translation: CASSQDPRVETQYF.

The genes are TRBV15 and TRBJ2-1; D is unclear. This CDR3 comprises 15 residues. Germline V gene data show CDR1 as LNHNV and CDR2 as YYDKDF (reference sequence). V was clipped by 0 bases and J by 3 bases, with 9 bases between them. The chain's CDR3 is CATSREGSFYNEQFF. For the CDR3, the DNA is TGTGCCACCAGCAGAGAGGGTTCCTTCTACAATGAGCAGTTCTTC.

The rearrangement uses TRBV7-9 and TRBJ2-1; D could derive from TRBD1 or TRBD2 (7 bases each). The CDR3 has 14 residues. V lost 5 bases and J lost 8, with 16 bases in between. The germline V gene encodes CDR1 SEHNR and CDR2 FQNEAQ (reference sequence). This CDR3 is CASSPGGVLDEQFF. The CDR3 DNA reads TGTGCCAGCAGCCCAGGGGGGGTACTAGATGAGCAGTTCTTC.

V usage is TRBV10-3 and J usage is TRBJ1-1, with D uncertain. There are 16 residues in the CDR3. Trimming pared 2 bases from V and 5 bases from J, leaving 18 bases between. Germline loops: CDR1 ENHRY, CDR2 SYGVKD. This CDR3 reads CAISEPQVASRTEAFF. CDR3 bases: TGTGCCATCAGTGAGCCCCAGGTGGCATCGAGGACTGAAGCTTTCTTT.

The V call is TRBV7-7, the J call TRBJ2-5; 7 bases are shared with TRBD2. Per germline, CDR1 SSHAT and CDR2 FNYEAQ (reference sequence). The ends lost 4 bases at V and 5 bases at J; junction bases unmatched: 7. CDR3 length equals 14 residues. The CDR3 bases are TGTGCCAGCAGCTCGGGGGGTTTCGAGGAGACCCAGTACTTC. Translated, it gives CASSSGGFEETQYF.

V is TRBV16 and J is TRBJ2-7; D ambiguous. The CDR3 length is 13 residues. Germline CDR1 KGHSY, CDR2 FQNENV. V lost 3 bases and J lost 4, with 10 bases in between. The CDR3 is CASSHPIEYEQYF. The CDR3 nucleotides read TGTGCCAGCAGCCACCCAATAGAGTACGAGCAGTACTTC.

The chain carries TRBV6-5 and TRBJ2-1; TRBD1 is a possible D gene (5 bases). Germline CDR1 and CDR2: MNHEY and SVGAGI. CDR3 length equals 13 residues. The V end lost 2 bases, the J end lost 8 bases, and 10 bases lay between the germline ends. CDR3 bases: TGTGCCAGCAGTTACGGGGCAGCAGATGAGCAGTTCTTC. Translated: CASSYGAADEQFF.

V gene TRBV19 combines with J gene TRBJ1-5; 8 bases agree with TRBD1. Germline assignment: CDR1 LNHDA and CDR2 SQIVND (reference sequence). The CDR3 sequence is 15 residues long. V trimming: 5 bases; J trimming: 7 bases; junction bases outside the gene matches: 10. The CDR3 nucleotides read TGTGCCAGTAGTGCCCCACAGGGGGGGGCCCAGCCCCAGCATTTT. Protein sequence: CASSAPQGGAQPQHF.

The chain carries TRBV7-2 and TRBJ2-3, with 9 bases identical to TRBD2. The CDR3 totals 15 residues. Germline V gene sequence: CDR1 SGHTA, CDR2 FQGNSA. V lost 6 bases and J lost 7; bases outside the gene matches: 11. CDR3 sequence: CASSSVAGETHTQYF. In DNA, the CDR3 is TGTGCCAGCAGTTCTGTAGCGGGAGAAACTCATACGCAGTATTTT.

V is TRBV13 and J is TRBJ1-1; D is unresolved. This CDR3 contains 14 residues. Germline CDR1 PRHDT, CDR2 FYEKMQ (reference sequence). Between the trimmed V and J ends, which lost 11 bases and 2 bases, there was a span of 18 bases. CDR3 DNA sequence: TGTGCCTCAGCGATGATTCTTCCTAACACTGAAGCTTTCTTT. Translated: CASAMILPNTEAFF. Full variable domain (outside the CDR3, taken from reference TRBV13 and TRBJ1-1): AAGVIQSPRHLIKEKRETATLKCYPIPRHDTVYWYQQGPGQDPQFLISFYEKMQSDKGSIPDRFSAQQFSDYHSELNMSSLELGDSALYFCASAMILPNTEAFFGQGTRLTVV.

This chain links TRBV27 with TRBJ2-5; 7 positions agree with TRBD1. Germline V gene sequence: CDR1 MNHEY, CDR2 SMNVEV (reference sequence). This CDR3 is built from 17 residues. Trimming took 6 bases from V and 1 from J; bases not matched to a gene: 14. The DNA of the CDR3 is TGTGCCAGCAGCCACCTGGGACAGTCTGCGGGCCAAGAGACCCAGTACTTC. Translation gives CASSHLGQSAGQETQYF.

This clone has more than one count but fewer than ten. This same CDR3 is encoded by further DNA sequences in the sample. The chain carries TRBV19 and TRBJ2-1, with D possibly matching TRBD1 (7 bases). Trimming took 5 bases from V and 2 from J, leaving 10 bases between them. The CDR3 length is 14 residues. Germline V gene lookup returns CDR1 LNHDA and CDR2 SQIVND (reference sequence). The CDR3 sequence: CASSLRGAYNEQFF. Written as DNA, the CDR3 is TGTGCCAGTAGTCTCAGGGGGGCCTACAATGAGCAGTTCTTC. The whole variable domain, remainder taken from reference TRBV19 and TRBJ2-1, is DGGITQSPKYLFRKEGQNVTLSCEQNLNHDAMYWYRQDPGQGLRLIYYSQIVNDFQKGDIAEGYSVSREKKESFPLTVTSAQKNPTAFYLCASSLRGAYNEQFFGPGTRLTVL.

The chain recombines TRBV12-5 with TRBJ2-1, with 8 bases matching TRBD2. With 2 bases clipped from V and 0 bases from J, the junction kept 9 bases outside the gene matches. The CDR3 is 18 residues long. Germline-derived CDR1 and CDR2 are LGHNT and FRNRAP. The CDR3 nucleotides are TGTGCTAGTGGTTTGCCACAGGCAGCGGGAGACTCCTACAATGAGCAGTTCTTC. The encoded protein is CASGLPQAAGDSYNEQFF.

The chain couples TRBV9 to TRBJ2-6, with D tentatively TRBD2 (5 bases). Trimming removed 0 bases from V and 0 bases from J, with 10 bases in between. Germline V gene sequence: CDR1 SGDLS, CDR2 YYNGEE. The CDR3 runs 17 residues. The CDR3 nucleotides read TGTGCCAGCAGCGTAGGAGGGTTTAGCTCTGGGGCCAACGTCCTGACTTTC. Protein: CASSVGGFSSGANVLTF. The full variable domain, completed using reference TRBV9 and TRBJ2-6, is DSGVTQTPKHLITATGQRVTLRCSPRSGDLSVYWYQQSLDQGLQFLIQYYNGEERAKGNILERFSAQQFPDLHSELNLSSLELGDSALYFCASSVGGFSSGANVLTFGAGSRLTVL.

The CDR3 sequence is CSASTYEQYF. The CDR3 region has the DNA TGCAGTGCCTCTACCTACGAGCAGTACTTC. The chain joins TRBV20-1 to TRBJ2-7; D remains unclear. Germline V lookup: CDR1 DFQATT, CDR2 SNEGSKA (reference sequence). CDR3 length: 10 residues. V dropped 6 bases and J dropped 2 bases, with 5 bases sitting between them.

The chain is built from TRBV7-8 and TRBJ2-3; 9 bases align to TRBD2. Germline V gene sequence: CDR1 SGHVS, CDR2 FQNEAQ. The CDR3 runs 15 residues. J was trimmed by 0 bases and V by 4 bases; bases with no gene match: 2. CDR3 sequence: CASSYGLASTDTQYF. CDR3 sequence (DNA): TGTGCCAGCAGCTACGGACTAGCGAGCACAGATACGCAGTATTTT.

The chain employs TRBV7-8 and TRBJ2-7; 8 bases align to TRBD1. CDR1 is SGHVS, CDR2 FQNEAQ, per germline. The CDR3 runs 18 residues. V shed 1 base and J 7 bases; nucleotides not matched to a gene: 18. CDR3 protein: CASSLGGTGYPQLGEQYF. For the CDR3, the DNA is TGTGCCAGCAGCTTAGGTGGGACAGGTTACCCCCAGTTGGGTGAGCAGTACTTC.

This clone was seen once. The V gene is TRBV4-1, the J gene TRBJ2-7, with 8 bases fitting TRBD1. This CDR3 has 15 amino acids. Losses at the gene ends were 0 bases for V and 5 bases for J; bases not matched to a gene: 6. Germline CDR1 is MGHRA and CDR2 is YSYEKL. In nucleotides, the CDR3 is TGCGCCAGCAGCCAAGATCAGGGGGCGGGCAACGAGCAGTACTTC. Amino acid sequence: CASSQDQGAGNEQYF.

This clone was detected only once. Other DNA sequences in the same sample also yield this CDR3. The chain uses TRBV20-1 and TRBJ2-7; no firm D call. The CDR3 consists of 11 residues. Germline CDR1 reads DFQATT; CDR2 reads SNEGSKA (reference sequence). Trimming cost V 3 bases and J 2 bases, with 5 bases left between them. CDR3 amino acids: CSARGTYEQYF. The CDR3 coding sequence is TGCAGTGCTAGGGGTACCTACGAGCAGTACTTC.

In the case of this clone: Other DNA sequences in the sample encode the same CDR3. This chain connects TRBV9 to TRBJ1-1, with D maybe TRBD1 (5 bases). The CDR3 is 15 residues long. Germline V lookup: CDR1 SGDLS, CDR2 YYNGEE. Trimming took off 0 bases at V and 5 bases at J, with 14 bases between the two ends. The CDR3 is CASSVGRGGGTEAFF. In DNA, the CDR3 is TGTGCCAGCAGCGTAGGTCGTGGGGGGGGAACTGAAGCTTTCTTT.

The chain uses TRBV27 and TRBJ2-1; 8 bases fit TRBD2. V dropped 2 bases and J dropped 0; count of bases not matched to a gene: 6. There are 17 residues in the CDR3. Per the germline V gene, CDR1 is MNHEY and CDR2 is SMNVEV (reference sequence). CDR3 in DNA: TGTGCCAGCAGTTTAACATTAGCGGGGAGCTCCTACAATGAGCAGTTCTTC. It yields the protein CASSLTLAGSSYNEQFF.

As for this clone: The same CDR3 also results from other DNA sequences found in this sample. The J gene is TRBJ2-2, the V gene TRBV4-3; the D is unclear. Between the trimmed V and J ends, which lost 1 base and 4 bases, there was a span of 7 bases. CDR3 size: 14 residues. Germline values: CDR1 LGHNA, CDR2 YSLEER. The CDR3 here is CASSQGTATGELFF. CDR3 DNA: TGCGCCAGCAGCCAAGGGACGGCCACCGGGGAGCTGTTTTTT.

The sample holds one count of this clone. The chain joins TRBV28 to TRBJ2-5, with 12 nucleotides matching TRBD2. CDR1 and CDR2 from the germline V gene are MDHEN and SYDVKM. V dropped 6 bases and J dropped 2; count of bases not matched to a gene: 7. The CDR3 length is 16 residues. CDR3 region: CASSETSGSSQETQYF. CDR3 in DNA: TGTGCCAGCAGCGAGACTAGCGGGAGTTCACAAGAGACCCAGTACTTC.